Listed here are 30 T cell receptor beta chains from one sample, sequenced in a study of blood T cell repertoires in COVID-19. Generated by immunoSEQ multiplex PCR, the TCRdb table keeps only in-frame clones and is missing some. The sample has a few hundred thousand clones, approximately 90% seen once; the top ten hold roughly 0.9%. Sequencing was done on a sample of PBMCs or T cells enriched from blood (not recorded which). Receptor source: a woman aged 40 to 55 who had been exposed to COVID-19.

The chain combines TRBV7-9 with TRBJ2-7; TRBD1 might be the D (7 bases). The CDR3 covers 17 residues. V gave up 1 base and J gave up 0 bases, with 16 bases separating them. The germline V gene encodes CDR1 SEHNR and CDR2 FQNEAQ (reference sequence). As DNA, the CDR3 is TGTGCCAGCAGCTTAGTTCTAGCAGGGGGACTCTCCTACGAGCAGTACTTC. This gives the protein CASSLVLAGGLSYEQYF. Based on the CDR3 plus reference TRBV7-9 and TRBJ2-7, the full variable domain is DTGVSQNPRHKITKRGQNVTFRCDPISEHNRLYWYRQTLGQGPEFLTYFQNEAQLEKSRLLSDRFSAERPKGSFSTLEIQRTEQGDSAMYLCASSLVLAGGLSYEQYFGPGTRLTVT.

This clone was observed a handful of times. J is TRBJ2-2 and V is TRBV2, with 13 positions matching TRBD2. Germline V lookup: CDR1 SNHLY, CDR2 FYNNEI. Unmatched junction bases numbered 13, after V lost 7 bases and J lost 5 bases. The CDR3 runs 18 residues. The CDR3 bases are TGTGCCAGCACTCCGGGACTAGCGGGGATGCGTGGTACCGGGGAGCTGTTTTTT. Amino acids: CASTPGLAGMRGTGELFF. Based on the CDR3 plus reference TRBV2 and TRBJ2-2, the full variable domain is EPEVTQTPSHQVTQMGQEVILRCVPISNHLYFYWYRQILGQKVEFLVSFYNNEISEKSEIFDDQFSVERPDGSNFTLKIRSTKLEDSAMYFCASTPGLAGMRGTGELFFGEGSRLTVL.

The rearrangement links TRBV7-8 to TRBJ2-1; 10 bases are a match to TRBD2. Germline CDR1 is SGHVS and CDR2 is FQNEAQ. V was clipped by 6 bases and J by 8 bases; unmatched bases: 13. This CDR3 contains 16 residues. CDR3 in amino acids: CASSLRQAGGQDEQFF. CDR3 DNA: TGTGCCAGCAGTCTAAGACAAGCGGGAGGGCAGGATGAGCAGTTCTTC.

CDR3: CASSPFPGEGGYTF. The CDR3 DNA reads as TGTGCCAGCAGCCCATTCCCAGGGGAGGGGGGCTACACCTTC. The chain has TRBV7-2 and TRBJ1-2; D is possibly TRBD1 (6 bases). Between the trimmed V and J ends, which lost 5 bases and 8 bases, there was a span of 18 bases. The CDR3 has 14 residues. CDR1 and CDR2 from the germline V gene are SGHTA and FQGNSA.

This chain links TRBV10-2 with TRBJ2-2; maybe TRBD2 (6 bases). V was clipped by 6 bases and J by 6 bases, with 17 bases between them. The CDR3 totals 15 residues. Germline V gene lookup returns CDR1 WSHSY and CDR2 SAAADI. The CDR3 region is CASRSGTHTPGELFF. The CDR3 region has the DNA TGCGCCAGCAGATCCGGGACTCATACCCCCGGGGAGCTGTTTTTT.

The chain has TRBV18 and TRBJ1-1; tentative D call: TRBD1 (6 bases). CDR3 length: 15 amino acids. With 3 bases removed from V and 2 bases from J, the gap between germline ends came to 13 bases. Germline CDR1 reads KGHSH; CDR2 reads LQKENI. Here the CDR3 DNA reads TGTGCCAGCTCACCCGAGAAAGGGGGAAACACTGAAGCTTTCTTT. Amino acid sequence: CASSPEKGGNTEAFF.

The chain carries TRBV11-2 and TRBJ2-5; 15 positions match TRBD2. The CDR3 runs to 16 residues. Germline V gene lookup returns CDR1 SGHAT and CDR2 FQNNGV. The junction had 6 bases not matched to a gene; V was cut back by 0 bases and J by 10 bases. The CDR3 reads CASSLEMGLAGGDQYF. The CDR3 coding sequence is TGTGCCAGCAGCTTAGAAATGGGACTAGCGGGGGGCGACCAGTACTTC.

The V gene is TRBV9, the J gene TRBJ1-2; TRBD1 agrees at 9 bases. The V gene end was trimmed by 4 bases and the J gene end by 5 bases; junction bases not matched to a gene: 21. Germline CDR1 and CDR2: SGDLS and YYNGEE. The CDR3 extends over 19 amino acids. The CDR3 DNA is TGTGCCAGCAGCCCGAACAAACCCCTCTTTAGACAGGGGGGTTATGGCTACACCTTC. Protein sequence: CASSPNKPLFRQGGYGYTF.

This chain connects TRBV7-2 to TRBJ1-3; D remains unclear. V was shortened by 1 base and J by 2 bases, with 9 bases between the two germline ends. The CDR3 sequence is 15 residues long. Germline V gene data show CDR1 as SGHTA and CDR2 as FQGNSA. For the CDR3, the DNA is TGTGCCAGCAGCTTAGGCCCGAGCGCTGGAAACACCATATATTTT. Residues: CASSLGPSAGNTIYF.

CDR3 DNA sequence: TGTGCCACCAGCAGAAACAGGGTCAATGAGCAGTTCTTC. Translation: CATSRNRVNEQFF. The rearrangement joins TRBV15 to TRBJ2-1, with a possible D match to TRBD1 (6 bases). V shed 2 bases and J shed 6 bases, with 8 bases lying between them. This CDR3 region has 13 residues. Per germline, CDR1 LNHNV and CDR2 YYDKDF (reference sequence).

V gene TRBV6-5 combines with J gene TRBJ2-7; 8 nucleotides match TRBD1. The V gene's germline CDR1 is MNHEY and CDR2 SVGAGI. The V and J ends lost 6 bases and 3 bases, in that order; junction bases with no gene match: 7. The CDR3 extends over 14 amino acids. In DNA form, the CDR3 reads TGTGCCAGCAGCCAGGGGGCGCACCGCTACGAGCAGTACTTC. Translated, it gives CASSQGAHRYEQYF.

The chain uses TRBV12-3 or TRBV12-4 and TRBJ2-7; the D gene is possibly TRBD2 (5 bases). The CDR3 extends over 13 amino acids. V dropped 6 bases and J dropped 5 bases, with 14 bases sitting between them. CDR3: CASRTTGIHEQYF. The CDR3, as DNA: TGTGCCAGCAGAACGACGGGGATCCACGAGCAGTACTTC.

The J gene is TRBJ1-1, the V gene TRBV18; D is uncertain. Trimming removed 8 bases from V and 2 bases from J, with 12 bases in between. The CDR3 has 13 amino acids. Germline CDR1 and CDR2: KGHSH and LQKENI. As DNA, the CDR3 is TGTGCCAGCGGACGACTAGAAAACACTGAAGCTTTCTTT. Protein: CASGRLENTEAFF.

This sequence joins TRBV6-5 and TRBJ2-3; possible D gene TRBD2, 7 bases. Germline V gene data show CDR1 as MNHEY and CDR2 as SVGAGI. The CDR3 runs 16 residues. Trimming took 2 bases from V and 1 from J, leaving 13 bases between them. For the CDR3, the DNA is TGTGCCAGCAGTTACGGTCGGGGGGCGGGCACAGATACGCAGTATTTT. It is translated as CASSYGRGAGTDTQYF.

The CDR3 region has the DNA TGTGCCAGCAGTTTAGCTCGGGACTATACGCAGTATTTT. Translated, it gives CASSLARDYTQYF. The chain carries TRBV12-3 or TRBV12-4 and TRBJ2-3, with D possibly TRBD2 on 6 matching bases. The V end lost 0 bases, the J end lost 7 bases, and 8 bases lay between the germline ends. CDR3 length: 13 amino acids.

This clone was seen just once. The chain is built from TRBV5-1 and TRBJ2-7, with 10 bases fitting TRBD1. V shed 5 bases and J 2 bases; nucleotides not matched to a gene: 10. Germline CDR1 is SGHRS and CDR2 is YFSETQ. CDR3 length: 16 residues. The CDR3 reads CASSLLPGQGTYEQYF. The CDR3, as DNA: TGCGCCAGCAGTCTACTTCCGGGACAGGGGACCTACGAGCAGTACTTC.

The rearrangement links TRBV5-1 to TRBJ2-5; tentatively, D is TRBD1 (6 bases). Trimming pared 4 bases from V and 1 base from J, leaving 14 bases between. The CDR3 has 15 residues. Germline CDR1 and CDR2: SGHRS and YFSETQ. CDR3 nucleotide sequence: TGCGCCAGCAGCACCGAGGACAGCATCCAAGAGACCCAGTACTTC. Translation gives CASSTEDSIQETQYF.

The chain recombines TRBV29-1 with TRBJ1-3; D ambiguous. This CDR3 is 16 amino acids long. Germline V gives CDR1 SQVTM, CDR2 ANQGSEA. V lost 7 bases, J lost 2 bases, and 21 bases lay in between. Here the CDR3 DNA reads TGCAGCGCGATGGACGGGGTAATTAGAGCTGGAAACACCATATATTTT. It encodes CSAMDGVIRAGNTIYF.

The rearrangement links TRBV2 to TRBJ2-1, with D tentatively TRBD1 (5 bases). Looked up from germline, CDR1 is SNHLY and CDR2 is FYNNEI. The CDR3 has 14 amino acids. V lost 2 bases to trimming and J lost 9 bases, with 14 bases between them. The CDR3: CASSEIRTRGEQFF. The CDR3 coding sequence is TGTGCCAGCAGTGAAATAAGGACAAGAGGTGAGCAGTTCTTC.

On this clone: The same CDR3 is also encoded by other DNA sequences in this sample. The chain combines TRBV18 with TRBJ2-2; D not resolved. Germline values: CDR1 KGHSH, CDR2 LQKENI. Trimming stripped 3 bases from V and 4 bases from J, with 3 bases between. This CDR3 contains 12 residues. The CDR3 region has the DNA TGTGCCAGCTCACCGCGCACCGGGGAGCTGTTTTTT. Its protein is CASSPRTGELFF. The full variable domain, completed using reference TRBV18 and TRBJ2-2, is NAGVMQNPRHLVRRRGQEARLRCSPMKGHSHVYWYRQLPEEGLKFMVYLQKENIIDESGMPKERFSAEFPKEGPSILRIQQVVRGDSAAYFCASSPRTGELFFGEGSRLTVL.

The chain recombines TRBV11-1 with TRBJ2-7; D unclear. This CDR3 region has 12 residues. In germline, CDR1 is SGHAT, CDR2 FQDESV (reference sequence). V lost 0 bases, J lost 5 bases, and 5 bases lay in between. The CDR3 bases are TGTGCCAGCAGCTTAGCGGCCCACGAGCAGTACTTC. Encoded protein: CASSLAAHEQYF. The full variable domain, completed using reference TRBV11-1 and TRBJ2-7, is EAEVAQSPRYKITEKSQAVAFWCDPISGHATLYWYRQILGQGPELLVQFQDESVVDDSQLPKDRFSAERLKGVDSTLKIQPAELGDSAMYLCASSLAAHEQYFGPGTRLTVT.

V is TRBV6-6 and J is TRBJ1-1, with a weak D call TRBD1 (5 bases). Germline V gene data show CDR1 as MNHNY and CDR2 as SVGAGI (reference sequence). This CDR3 is built from 15 residues. Trimming shortened V by 0 bases and J by 4 bases, and 12 bases separated the two germline ends. This chain's CDR3 is CASSYSGGVGTEAFF. Written as DNA, the CDR3 is TGTGCCAGCAGTTACTCGGGGGGGGTTGGCACTGAAGCTTTCTTT.

The chain recombines TRBV19 with TRBJ1-5; weak D call: TRBD1 (5 bases). Trimming removed 3 bases at V and 7 bases at J, with 16 bases between. The CDR3 has 15 amino acids. CDR1 LNHDA and CDR2 SQIVND come from the germline V gene (reference sequence). The CDR3 coding sequence is TGTGCCAGTAGTATCGGGGTGGGGGGGGACCAGCCCCAGCATTTT. Amino acid sequence: CASSIGVGGDQPQHF.

CDR3 bases: TGCGCCAGCAGCCAAGATGGGACAGGGTACTCTTATCAGCCCCAGCATTTT. The encoded protein is CASSQDGTGYSYQPQHF. The chain combines TRBV4-3 with TRBJ1-5, with TRBD1 matching 9 bases. V lost 0 bases, J lost 5 bases, and 8 bases stayed unmatched. CDR1 and CDR2 from the germline V gene are LGHNA and YSLEER. The CDR3 covers 17 residues.

The chain recombines TRBV27 with TRBJ1-5; 7 nucleotides line up with TRBD1. The junction had 5 bases not matched to a gene; V was cut back by 6 bases and J by 0 bases. The CDR3 has 15 amino acids. Looked up from germline, CDR1 is MNHEY and CDR2 is SMNVEV (reference sequence). The CDR3 is CASRQGPVSNQPQHF. CDR3 DNA sequence: TGTGCCAGCAGACAGGGGCCTGTTAGCAATCAGCCCCAGCATTTT.

The rearrangement links TRBV5-1 to TRBJ2-3; 12 positions agree with TRBD2. Germline trimming cut 0 bases from V and 0 bases from J; bases unmatched to any gene: 2. This CDR3 region has 17 residues. Per germline, CDR1 SGHRS and CDR2 YFSETQ. The CDR3 DNA is TGCGCCAGCAGCTTGGGGACTAGCGGGGCTAGCACAGATACGCAGTATTTT. It encodes CASSLGTSGASTDTQYF.

This clone was counted once. The gene calls are TRBV5-1 and TRBJ2-2; TRBD1 aligns across 7 bases. CDR1 SGHRS and CDR2 YFSETQ come from the germline V gene. CDR3 length equals 15 residues. V lost 6 bases to trimming and J lost 1 base; unmatched junction nucleotides: 6. CDR3 protein: CASTYGTENTGELFF. CDR3 DNA: TGCGCCAGCACTTACGGGACAGAGAACACCGGGGAGCTGTTTTTT.

On this clone: A read error may account for a junction end that differs from germline. The V gene is TRBV10-3, the J gene TRBJ2-7; 7 bases are shared with TRBD2. The V gene's germline CDR1 is ENHRY and CDR2 SYGVKD. This CDR3 is built from 15 residues. In DNA, the CDR3 is TGTGCCACCAGTGGCGGGCTAGCGGCACCCTACGAGCAGTACTTC. It encodes CATSGGLAAPYEQYF.

The gene calls are TRBV15 and TRBJ1-5; 9 bases match TRBD1. V lost 3 bases, J lost 4 bases, and 7 bases stayed unmatched. CDR1 and CDR2 (germline): LNHNV, YYDKDF (reference sequence). This CDR3 has 16 residues. CDR3 in amino acids: CATSSPRTGENQPQHF. Here the CDR3 DNA reads TGTGCCACCAGCAGCCCCCGGACAGGGGAGAATCAGCCCCAGCATTTT.

V is TRBV7-2 and J is TRBJ2-1; TRBD1 is a possible D gene (6 bases). The V gene lost 6 bases and the J gene lost 7 bases, with 28 bases spanning the gap. The CDR3 runs 18 residues. Germline V CDR1 and CDR2: SGHTA, FQGNSA. The CDR3 nucleotides are TGTGCCAGCAGTAAACTTGACAGGCCCCGCGGAAGGGATAATGAGCAGTTCTTC. It yields the protein CASSKLDRPRGRDNEQFF.